The TCR beta chain described here comes from a study of T cell repertoires in cytomegalovirus infection. Study details: Both a matching HLA type and CMV infection were indicated by public TCR beta signatures. General observations from the study: Based on cumulative public TCR beta family frequency, carriers of CMV plus the relevant HLA were identified. Clonotype analysis showed dominance of the ex vivo response by HLA-C-restricted CMV-specific TCR beta clonotypes.

Ten or more counts support this clonotype. Antigen: not known. TCRdb reprocessed the reads via MiXCR and lists one record per CDR3 protein. The sample yields 600,000 to 800,000 distinct CDR3 sequences, 20% to 30% seen once. Germline loops: CDR1 SGHTA, CDR2 FQGNSA. With 6 bases clipped from V and 6 bases from J, the junction kept 5 bases outside the gene matches. CDR3 length: 15 amino acids. The sequence was obtained from a human donor in good health (CMV status not recorded). Some clones in this sample may be carry-over from other donors' samples. The genes are TRBV7-2 and TRBJ1-6; 10 bases are shared with TRBD1. Sequenced sample: CD8+ T cells from PBMCs. The CDR3 here is CASRFRDRGNSPLHF. CDR3 nucleotide sequence: TGTGCCAGCAGATTCCGGGACAGGGGTAATTCACCCCTCCACTTT.